This T cell receptor beta chain came from a study of T cell responses to AZD1222 COVID-19 vaccine. General study findings and limits: Only a handful of AZD1222 recipients, roughly six in all, had baseline seropositivity. Clonal diversity was possibly underestimated, and white British individuals and females predominated among donors. Mapped onto spike, vaccine-associated CD4 TCRs spanned it and were dominant at 160-218 and 743-854. The reported proportion of spike-specific TCRs targeting unmutated variant regions was nearly half.

Trimming shortened V by 2 bases and J by 6 bases, and 11 bases separated the two germline ends. The germline CDR1 and CDR2 sequences are MNHNS and SASEGT. This CDR3 comprises 13 residues. Here immunoSEQ multiplex PCR was the method, and the copy in TCRdb shows in-frame clones only, minus some. The sample shows tens of thousands of clones, around 90% of them seen only once. A note on this clone: As yet, its antigen is unknown.

The receptor's source is an adult in good health. The material was peripheral blood, obtained on day 0 of AZD1222 vaccination. The J gene is TRBJ2-7, the V gene TRBV6-1; D unresolved. The CDR3 sequence: CASSEMEGSEQYF. As DNA, the CDR3 is TGTGCCAGCAGTGAAATGGAAGGATCCGAGCAGTACTTC.